The next 22 T cell receptor beta chains were all read from a single sample in a study of CD8 T cells in Susac syndrome. The RNA input was about 0.5 to 1 ug, and it was reverse transcribed with random hexamers. Each CDR3 protein gets one entry after TCRdb re-called the immunoSEQ multiplex PCR reads with MiXCR. The sample has 90,000 to 110,000 distinct CDR3 sequences, 90% to 98% seen once. The sequencing sample was made of CD4+ T cells from PBMCs. The receptors come from a human donor in good health.

This chain joins TRBV18 and TRBJ1-5; unclear D gene. There are 14 residues in the CDR3. Trimming pared 4 bases from V and 1 base from J, leaving 8 bases between. CDR1 KGHSH and CDR2 LQKENI come from the germline V gene. The CDR3 nucleotides are TGTGCCAGCTCACTCGACCGAAGCAATCAGCCCCAGCATTTT. The encoded protein is CASSLDRSNQPQHF.

The V and J genes are TRBV15 and TRBJ2-2, with TRBD1 identical over 9 bases. The length of the CDR3 is 15 residues. CDR1 is LNHNV, CDR2 YYDKDF, per germline (reference sequence). The ends lost 1 base at V and 6 bases at J; junction bases unmatched: 3. CDR3 nucleotides: TGTGCCACCAGCAGAGGGGACAGGGAGGCCGGGGAGCTGTTTTTT. It specifies CATSRGDREAGELFF.

Remarks on this clonotype: The junction departs from germline at one end; a sequencing error may be responsible. The J gene is TRBJ2-3, the V gene TRBV7-9, with 10 nucleotides matching TRBD2. Germline CDR1 is SEHNR and CDR2 is FQNEAQ (reference sequence). CDR3 length equals 16 residues. CDR3 sequence: CASGFYSGRSTDTQYF. The CDR3 coding sequence is TGTGCCAGCGGCTTCTATAGCGGGAGGAGCACAGATACGCAGTATTTT.

This clonotype was seen only once. The rearrangement links TRBV6-2 or TRBV6-3 to TRBJ2-2; D remains unclear. The CDR3 has 17 amino acids. The V end was cut by 1 base, the J end by 1 base, with 13 bases between. Germline values: CDR1 MNHEY, CDR2 SVGEGT. CDR3: CASSYFYGRKNTGELFF. CDR3 coding DNA: TGTGCCAGCAGTTACTTTTATGGCAGAAAGAACACCGGGGAGCTGTTTTTT.

The V call is TRBV3-1, the J call TRBJ2-1; TRBD1 is a possible D gene (5 bases). This CDR3 has 14 amino acids. V shed 4 bases and J shed 9 bases, with 16 bases lying between them. CDR1 and CDR2 (germline): LGHDT, YNNKEL (reference sequence). Here the CDR3 DNA reads TGTGCCAGCAGCCCGCCCTCAGACAGAAGTGAGCAGTTCTTC. Translating gives CASSPPSDRSEQFF.

In DNA, the CDR3 is TGCAGTGCTAGAAAAGCGGGAGGGCGAGATACGCAGTATTTT. Translated, it gives CSARKAGGRDTQYF. The chain combines TRBV20-1 with TRBJ2-3; 10 nucleotides match TRBD2. V was clipped by 2 bases and J by 5 bases; unmatched bases: 4. The CDR3 covers 14 residues. Germline values: CDR1 DFQATT, CDR2 SNEGSKA (reference sequence).

The chain has TRBV18 and TRBJ1-1; D is unresolved. The CDR3 sequence is 14 residues long. V was shortened by 1 base and J by 5 bases, with 11 bases between the two germline ends. Looked up from germline, CDR1 is KGHSH and CDR2 is LQKENI. The CDR3 DNA reads TGTGCCAGCTCACCACAGGGCCCGGGGACTGAAGCTTTCTTT. Its translation: CASSPQGPGTEAFF.

The V gene is TRBV20-1, the J gene TRBJ2-2; D is unclear. Germline CDR1 and CDR2: DFQATT and SNEGSKA (reference sequence). The CDR3 is 17 amino acids. Trimming stripped 0 bases from V and 0 bases from J, with 14 bases between. The CDR3 coding sequence is TGCAGTGCTAGAGATCCTAACACCGGCGCGAACACCGGGGAGCTGTTTTTT. Amino acids: CSARDPNTGANTGELFF.

This chain connects TRBV3-1 to TRBJ2-5, with 11 positions matching TRBD2. Germline V gene lookup returns CDR1 LGHDT and CDR2 YNNKEL (reference sequence). The V segment lost 5 bases and the J segment 5 bases; nucleotides outside the gene matches: 10. The CDR3 totals 16 residues. Written as DNA, the CDR3 is TGTGCCAGCAGCGTGCTAGCGGGAGGTCGAGGGGAGACCCAGTACTTC. As protein: CASSVLAGGRGETQYF.

The rearrangement joins TRBV3-1 to TRBJ2-7, with no clear D. Germline V gene sequence: CDR1 LGHDT, CDR2 YNNKEL (reference sequence). V dropped 1 base and J dropped 4 bases, with 8 bases sitting between them. There are 13 residues in the CDR3. For the CDR3, the DNA is TGTGCCAGCAGCCAAGGGGCTGATTACGAGCAGTACTTC. Translated: CASSQGADYEQYF.

The chain employs TRBV29-1 and TRBJ1-2; a weak D match, TRBD1 (5 bases). V lost 5 bases, J lost 4 bases, and 11 bases lay in between. CDR1 is SQVTM, CDR2 ANQGSEA, per germline. The CDR3 totals 12 residues. The DNA for the CDR3 is TGCAGCGTTCAGCAGGGATTCTATGGCTACACCTTC. Translation: CSVQQGFYGYTF.

The chain couples TRBV3-1 to TRBJ1-1; 8 positions match TRBD1. CDR1 is LGHDT and CDR2 is YNNKEL in the germline V gene (reference sequence). CDR3 length: 13 amino acids. V shed 6 bases, J shed 4 bases, and the junction held 4 bases outside the gene matches. CDR3 protein: CASRHTGGTEAFF. CDR3 nucleotide sequence: TGTGCCAGCAGACACACAGGGGGCACTGAAGCTTTCTTT.

The chain has TRBV30 and TRBJ1-2; 8 bases agree with TRBD1. After removal of 4 bases from V and 0 bases from J, the junction contained 10 bases not matched to a gene. The germline V gene encodes CDR1 GTSNPN and CDR2 SVGIG (reference sequence). The CDR3 is 16 amino acids. DNA for the CDR3: TGTGCCTGGAAGCCAGGAAGACAGGGGACTAACTATGGCTACACCTTC. It is translated as CAWKPGRQGTNYGYTF. The full variable domain, with the rest looked up from reference TRBV30 and TRBJ1-2, is SQTIHQWPATLVQPVGSPLSLECTVEGTSNPNLYWYRQAAGRGLQLLFYSVGIGQISSEVPQNLSASRPQDRQFILSSKKLLLSDSGFYLCAWKPGRQGTNYGYTFGSGTRLTVV.

The genes are TRBV7-2 and TRBJ2-7; 7 bases are shared with TRBD2. Germline CDR1 is SGHTA and CDR2 is FQGNSA. V shed 4 bases and J 7 bases; nucleotides not matched to a gene: 13. CDR3 size: 15 residues. The CDR3 reads CASSSTVSGGGEQYF. CDR3 bases: TGTGCCAGCAGCTCTACAGTGTCGGGGGGTGGAGAGCAGTACTTC.

The chain employs TRBV24-1 and TRBJ2-3; TRBD1 agrees at 9 bases. V was pared by 7 bases and J by 1 base, with 2 bases of the junction left unmatched. Germline V gives CDR1 KGHDR, CDR2 SFDVKD. The CDR3 consists of 14 residues. CDR3 nucleotides: TGTGCCACCAGCCGGGACAGGGGCACAGATACGCAGTATTTT. Its translation: CATSRDRGTDTQYF.

In DNA, the CDR3 is TGTGCCAGCAGCTTAACGAGGGGGCTCGACGAGCAGTACTTC. Its protein product is CASSLTRGLDEQYF. The rearrangement joins TRBV7-9 to TRBJ2-7, with 7 bases lining up with TRBD1. Germline V CDR1 and CDR2: SEHNR, FQNEAQ (reference sequence). The CDR3 contains 14 residues. J was trimmed by 5 bases and V by 2 bases; bases with no gene match: 6.

The rearrangement joins TRBV4-1 to TRBJ1-2; D ambiguous. In germline, CDR1 is MGHRA, CDR2 YSYEKL. V was pared by 0 bases and J by 4 bases, with 12 bases between. The CDR3 is 15 residues long. The CDR3 bases are TGCGCCAGCAGCCAAGAATCGGTCTCAGCCTATGGCTACACCTTC. It specifies CASSQESVSAYGYTF.

J is TRBJ2-4 and V is TRBV14, with D possibly TRBD2 on 5 matching bases. CDR1 and CDR2 from the germline V gene are SGHDN and FVKESK. The V gene lost 4 bases and the J gene lost 8 bases, with 9 bases spanning the gap. This CDR3 is 12 amino acids long. CDR3 sequence: CASSPRGDIQYF. The CDR3 DNA reads TGTGCCAGCAGCCCCCGGGGAGACATTCAGTACTTC.

The J gene is TRBJ1-2, the V gene TRBV27, with a tentative D call TRBD1 (6 bases). The germline CDR1 and CDR2 sequences are MNHEY and SMNVEV (reference sequence). CDR3 length: 14 residues. The V end lost 5 bases, the J end lost 8 bases, and 18 bases lay between the germline ends. CDR3: CASSTRLGGRGYTF. CDR3 bases: TGTGCCAGCAGTACACGGCTGGGGGGCCGGGGCTACACCTTC.

V is TRBV4-1 and J is TRBJ2-5; D perhaps matches TRBD2 (6 bases). CDR1 MGHRA and CDR2 YSYEKL come from the germline V gene. CDR3 length: 15 residues. Trimming took 4 bases from V and 3 from J, leaving 15 bases between them. CDR3 residues: CASSRTGLSKETQYF. Here the CDR3 DNA reads TGCGCCAGCAGCCGTACGGGACTTAGCAAAGAGACCCAGTACTTC.

The CDR3, as DNA: TGCAGCGTATCCCACAGGGGGCGATGGAATGAGCAGTTCTTC. Amino acids: CSVSHRGRWNEQFF. The rearrangement links TRBV29-1 to TRBJ2-1; TRBD1 matches 9 bases. CDR3 length: 14 amino acids. Germline V gene sequence: CDR1 SQVTM, CDR2 ANQGSEA. J was trimmed by 7 bases and V by 6 bases; bases with no gene match: 10.

The CDR3 here is CASSLEGGQREKLFF. In DNA, the CDR3 is TGCGCCAGCAGCTTGGAGGGGGGGCAGCGAGAAAAACTGTTTTTT. The V and J genes are TRBV5-1 and TRBJ1-4; a weak D match, TRBD1 (6 bases). Germline CDR1 is SGHRS and CDR2 is YFSETQ. This CDR3 spans 15 amino acids. The germline V and J ends were trimmed by 0 bases and 8 bases, with 14 bases remaining between them.